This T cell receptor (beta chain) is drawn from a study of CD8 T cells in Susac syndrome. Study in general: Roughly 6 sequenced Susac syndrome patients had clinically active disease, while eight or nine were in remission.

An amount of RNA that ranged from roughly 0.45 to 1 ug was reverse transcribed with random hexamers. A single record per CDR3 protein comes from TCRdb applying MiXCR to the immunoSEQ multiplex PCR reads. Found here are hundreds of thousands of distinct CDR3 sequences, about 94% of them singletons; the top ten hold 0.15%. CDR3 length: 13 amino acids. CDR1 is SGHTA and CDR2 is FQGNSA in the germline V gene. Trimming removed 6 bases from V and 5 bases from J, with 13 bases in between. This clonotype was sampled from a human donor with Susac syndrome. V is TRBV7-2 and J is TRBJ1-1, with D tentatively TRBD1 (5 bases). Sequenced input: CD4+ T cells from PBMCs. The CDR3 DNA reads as TGTGCCAGCAGGTTACAGGCGCTGACTGAAGCTTTCTTT. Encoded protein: CASRLQALTEAFF.